The rows below give T cell receptor beta chains drawn from one sample of a study of vaccination effects on CD4 cells after COVID-19. The method was immunoSEQ multiplex PCR; TCRdb's version includes in-frame clones alone and lacks a portion of them. Altogether tens of thousands of clones are present, around 73% being singletons, with the ten largest covering roughly 1.2%. Which antigens these TCRs recognize remains unknown. The sequencing used CD4+ T cells from PBMCs cultured with HCoV-229E spike peptides, collected after COVID-19 vaccination. The receptors were sampled from a human donor who received a COVID-19 vaccine. The CDR3 runs from the conserved cysteine through the conserved F or W. Each record gives: V gene, D gene, J gene, clone size, CDR3 protein, CDR3 DNA. D genes are given only for firm matches. Where a row states a size, it is once, few, many or the class of an expanded clone; other rows omit it.

V gene: TRBV9; D gene: NA; J gene: TRBJ2-6; clone size: NA; CDR3 protein: CASSPEETSGANVLTF; CDR3 DNA: TGTGCCAGCAGCCCAGAGGAGACCTCTGGGGCCAACGTCCTGACTTTC
V gene: TRBV30; D gene: NA; J gene: TRBJ2-5; clone size: NA; CDR3 protein: CAWSTGLETQYF; CDR3 DNA: TGTGCCTGGAGTACAGGGTTGGAGACCCAGTACTTC
V gene: TRBV6-5; D gene: TRBD1; J gene: TRBJ1-3; clone size: NA; CDR3 protein: CASSLQGSTGNTIYF; CDR3 DNA: TGTGCCAGCAGTCTACAGGGGAGTACTGGAAACACCATATATTTT
V gene: TRBV6-5; D gene: NA; J gene: TRBJ1-3; clone size: NA; CDR3 protein: CASGLDRFSGNTIYF; CDR3 DNA: TGTGCCAGCGGATTAGACAGGTTCTCTGGAAACACCATATATTTT
V gene: TRBV5-6; D gene: NA; J gene: TRBJ1-5; clone size: NA; CDR3 protein: CASSYGTDQPQHF; CDR3 DNA: TGTGCCAGCAGCTACGGGACGGATCAGCCCCAGCATTTT
V gene: TRBV18; D gene: NA; J gene: TRBJ2-3; clone size: NA; CDR3 protein: CASSPAVDWDTQYF; CDR3 DNA: TGTGCCAGCTCACCGGCAGTGGATTGGGATACGCAGTATTTT
V gene: TRBV19; D gene: NA; J gene: TRBJ1-4; clone size: NA; CDR3 protein: CASSRGDASNEKLFF; CDR3 DNA: TGTGCCAGTAGTCGGGGGGACGCTAGTAATGAAAAACTGTTTTTT
V gene: TRBV27; D gene: NA; J gene: TRBJ1-4; clone size: NA; CDR3 protein: CASSAHRGNEKLFF; CDR3 DNA: TGTGCCAGCAGTGCCCATAGGGGCAATGAAAAACTGTTTTTT
V gene: TRBV20-1; D gene: NA; J gene: TRBJ1-5; clone size: NA; CDR3 protein: CSASQGLGNQPQHF; CDR3 DNA: TGCAGTGCTAGTCAGGGGTTGGGCAATCAGCCCCAGCATTTT
V gene: TRBV5-1; D gene: NA; J gene: TRBJ1-1; clone size: few; CDR3 protein: CASSLERGMNTEAFF; CDR3 DNA: TGCGCCAGCAGCTTGGAGCGGGGGATGAACACTGAAGCTTTCTTT
V gene: TRBV7-2; D gene: TRBD2; J gene: TRBJ2-5; clone size: few; CDR3 protein: CASSLTSLAGGETQYF; CDR3 DNA: TGTGCCAGCAGCTTAACCTCCCTAGCGGGCGGGGAGACCCAGTACTTC
V gene: TRBV28; D gene: NA; J gene: TRBJ1-3; clone size: once; CDR3 protein: CASSSPGRQSSGNTIYF; CDR3 DNA: TGTGCCAGCAGTTCGCCGGGACGTCAAAGCTCTGGAAACACCATATATTTT
V gene: TRBV7-2; D gene: NA; J gene: TRBJ1-1; clone size: NA; CDR3 protein: CASSLNGNTEAFF; CDR3 DNA: TGTGCCAGCAGCTTAAATGGGAACACTGAAGCTTTCTTT
V gene: TRBV6-5; D gene: NA; J gene: TRBJ2-5; clone size: few; CDR3 protein: CASSTPGQETQYF; CDR3 DNA: TGTGCCAGCAGCACACCGGGGCAAGAGACCCAGTACTTC
V gene: TRBV9; D gene: NA; J gene: TRBJ1-4; clone size: NA; CDR3 protein: CASSFGKVNEKLFF; CDR3 DNA: TGTGCCAGCAGCTTCGGAAAGGTAAATGAAAAACTGTTTTTT
V gene: TRBV18; D gene: TRBD1; J gene: TRBJ2-3; clone size: NA; CDR3 protein: CASSPDRVTDTQYF; CDR3 DNA: TGTGCCAGCTCACCAGACAGGGTTACAGATACGCAGTATTTT
V gene: TRBV5-4; D gene: TRBD1; J gene: TRBJ2-1; clone size: NA; CDR3 protein: CASSPGGRYNEQFF; CDR3 DNA: TGTGCCAGCAGCCCAGGGGGCCGCTACAATGAGCAGTTCTTC
V gene: TRBV19; D gene: NA; J gene: TRBJ1-5; clone size: NA; CDR3 protein: CASSRVGQPQHF; CDR3 DNA: TGTGCCAGTAGTAGAGTAGGGCAGCCCCAGCATTTT
V gene: TRBV4-1; D gene: NA; J gene: TRBJ1-1; clone size: NA; CDR3 protein: CASSQPKGGGVNTEAFF; CDR3 DNA: TGCGCCAGCAGCCAACCGAAGGGGGGAGGCGTGAACACTGAAGCTTTCTTT
V gene: TRBV12-5; D gene: TRBD1; J gene: TRBJ2-1; clone size: NA; CDR3 protein: CASGLGTGGYNEQFF; CDR3 DNA: TGTGCTAGTGGTTTGGGGACAGGGGGCTACAATGAGCAGTTCTTC
V gene: TRBV20-1; D gene: NA; J gene: TRBJ1-4; clone size: NA; CDR3 protein: CSAGPLDKLFF; CDR3 DNA: TGCAGTGCAGGCCCCTTAGATAAACTGTTTTTT
V gene: TRBV19; D gene: NA; J gene: TRBJ1-2; clone size: NA; CDR3 protein: CASSIGGTSNYGYTF; CDR3 DNA: TGTGCCAGTAGTATAGGAGGGACTTCTAACTATGGCTACACCTTC
V gene: TRBV5-1; D gene: NA; J gene: TRBJ2-2; clone size: few; CDR3 protein: CASKGEGELFF; CDR3 DNA: TGCGCCAGCAAAGGGGAAGGGGAGCTGTTTTTT
V gene: TRBV28; D gene: TRBD1; J gene: TRBJ1-6; clone size: few; CDR3 protein: CASSRGQGGSPLHF; CDR3 DNA: TGTGCCAGCAGTCGGGGACAGGGCGGTTCACCCCTCCACTTT
V gene: TRBV11-3; D gene: TRBD1; J gene: TRBJ2-2; clone size: NA; CDR3 protein: CASLGGQNTGELFF; CDR3 DNA: TGTGCCAGCTTAGGGGGCCAGAACACCGGGGAGCTGTTTTTT
V gene: TRBV6-6; D gene: NA; J gene: TRBJ2-2; clone size: NA; CDR3 protein: CASSFSRRQNTGELFF; CDR3 DNA: TGTGCCAGCAGTTTCTCTAGGCGGCAAAACACCGGGGAGCTGTTTTTT
V gene: TRBV2; D gene: TRBD1; J gene: TRBJ1-4; clone size: NA; CDR3 protein: CASRAGQGATNEKLFF; CDR3 DNA: TGTGCCAGCAGAGCGGGACAGGGGGCAACTAATGAAAAACTGTTTTTT
V gene: TRBV12-3/TRBV12-4; D gene: TRBD1; J gene: TRBJ1-5; clone size: NA; CDR3 protein: CASSLTGLQPQHF; CDR3 DNA: TGTGCCAGCAGTTTGACAGGGCTTCAGCCCCAGCATTTT
V gene: TRBV5-6; D gene: NA; J gene: TRBJ1-2; clone size: NA; CDR3 protein: CASSRTFRDGYTF; CDR3 DNA: TGTGCCAGCAGCCGGACGTTCAGGGACGGCTACACCTTC
V gene: TRBV5-1; D gene: NA; J gene: TRBJ2-2; clone size: once; CDR3 protein: CASSLLSGGSTGELFF; CDR3 DNA: TGCGCCAGCAGCTTGTTGTCGGGGGGCTCCACCGGGGAGCTGTTTTTT
V gene: TRBV11-2; D gene: NA; J gene: TRBJ1-1; clone size: NA; CDR3 protein: CASRIPWTAVNTEAFF; CDR3 DNA: TGTGCCAGCAGAATCCCCTGGACCGCGGTAAACACTGAAGCTTTCTTT
V gene: TRBV11-1; D gene: TRBD1; J gene: TRBJ1-2; clone size: NA; CDR3 protein: CASSLQGTANYGYTF; CDR3 DNA: TGTGCCAGCAGCTTACAGGGGACAGCTAACTATGGCTACACCTTC
V gene: TRBV6-5; D gene: TRBD1; J gene: TRBJ1-5; clone size: NA; CDR3 protein: CASSFTTGSNQPQHF; CDR3 DNA: TGTGCCAGCAGTTTTACGACAGGGTCCAATCAGCCCCAGCATTTT
V gene: TRBV7-8; D gene: NA; J gene: TRBJ2-4; clone size: few; CDR3 protein: CASGDRRRAKNIQYF; CDR3 DNA: TGTGCCAGCGGAGACAGGCGACGAGCCAAAAACATTCAGTACTTC
V gene: TRBV7-2; D gene: NA; J gene: TRBJ1-2; clone size: NA; CDR3 protein: CASSLAGPDRRYGYTF; CDR3 DNA: TGTGCCAGCAGCTTAGCTGGTCCCGACAGACGCTATGGCTACACCTTC
V gene: TRBV2; D gene: NA; J gene: TRBJ1-5; clone size: NA; CDR3 protein: CASSEWQGDQPQHF; CDR3 DNA: TGTGCCAGCAGTGAATGGCAGGGCGATCAGCCCCAGCATTTT
V gene: TRBV12-5; D gene: NA; J gene: TRBJ2-2; clone size: NA; CDR3 protein: CASGPLQGRNTGELFF; CDR3 DNA: TGTGCTAGTGGTCCGCTCCAGGGACGGAACACCGGGGAGCTGTTTTTT
V gene: TRBV19; D gene: TRBD1; J gene: TRBJ2-3; clone size: NA; CDR3 protein: CASRDRGRGTDTQYF; CDR3 DNA: TGTGCCAGCCGTGACAGGGGGCGAGGCACAGATACGCAGTATTTT
V gene: TRBV7-2; D gene: TRBD1; J gene: TRBJ1-2; clone size: NA; CDR3 protein: CASSLGGDRRGLNYGYTF; CDR3 DNA: TGTGCCAGCAGCTTAGGAGGGGACAGGAGGGGTCTTAACTATGGCTACACCTTC
V gene: TRBV5-4; D gene: TRBD1; J gene: TRBJ1-6; clone size: once; CDR3 protein: CASSLGAGQENSPLHF; CDR3 DNA: TGTGCCAGCAGCTTAGGCGCCGGACAGGAAAATTCACCCCTCCACTTT
V gene: TRBV6-4; D gene: TRBD1; J gene: TRBJ1-2; clone size: NA; CDR3 protein: CASRQGVDYGYTF; CDR3 DNA: TGTGCCAGCAGACAGGGGGTTGATTATGGCTACACCTTC
V gene: TRBV7-2; D gene: NA; J gene: TRBJ2-3; clone size: NA; CDR3 protein: CASSLEHTDTQYF; CDR3 DNA: TGTGCCAGCAGCTTAGAACACACAGATACGCAGTATTTT
V gene: TRBV19; D gene: TRBD1; J gene: TRBJ1-5; clone size: NA; CDR3 protein: CASSIVGQGFQPQHF; CDR3 DNA: TGTGCCAGTAGTATTGTAGGACAGGGCTTTCAGCCCCAGCATTTT
V gene: TRBV5-1; D gene: NA; J gene: TRBJ1-4; clone size: NA; CDR3 protein: CASSLGSNEKLFF; CDR3 DNA: TGCGCCAGCAGCTTGGGCAGTAATGAAAAACTGTTTTTT
V gene: TRBV10-1; D gene: NA; J gene: TRBJ1-4; clone size: NA; CDR3 protein: CASSESNSFNEKLFF; CDR3 DNA: TGCGCCAGCAGTGAGTCAAACAGCTTTAATGAAAAACTGTTTTTT
V gene: TRBV6-1; D gene: NA; J gene: TRBJ1-1; clone size: NA; CDR3 protein: CASSEGRGTEAFF; CDR3 DNA: TGTGCCAGCAGTGAAGGCAGGGGCACTGAAGCTTTCTTT
V gene: TRBV19; D gene: NA; J gene: TRBJ2-5; clone size: NA; CDR3 protein: CASTPRGQETQYF; CDR3 DNA: TGTGCCAGTACCCCCCGGGGCCAAGAGACCCAGTACTTC
V gene: TRBV9; D gene: NA; J gene: TRBJ1-6; clone size: NA; CDR3 protein: CASSVSSRENSPLHF; CDR3 DNA: TGTGCCAGCAGCGTGTCCTCCAGGGAAAATTCACCCCTCCACTTT
V gene: TRBV11-3; D gene: NA; J gene: TRBJ1-1; clone size: NA; CDR3 protein: CASSSSGAATTEAFF; CDR3 DNA: TGTGCCAGCAGCTCCAGCGGGGCAGCGACCACTGAAGCTTTCTTT
V gene: TRBV7-9; D gene: NA; J gene: TRBJ1-3; clone size: NA; CDR3 protein: CASSSLAEAGNTIYF; CDR3 DNA: TGTGCCAGCAGCTCCTTAGCGGAGGCTGGAAACACCATATATTTT
V gene: TRBV18; D gene: NA; J gene: TRBJ2-1; clone size: NA; CDR3 protein: CASSPPVLANYNEQFF; CDR3 DNA: TGTGCCAGCTCACCACCGGTTCTAGCAAACTACAATGAGCAGTTCTTC
V gene: TRBV3-1/TRBV3-2; D gene: NA; J gene: TRBJ2-6; clone size: NA; CDR3 protein: CASSSRGSSGANVLTF; CDR3 DNA: TGTGCCAGCAGTTCGAGGGGGAGCTCTGGGGCCAACGTCCTGACTTTC
V gene: TRBV5-4; D gene: TRBD2; J gene: TRBJ2-5; clone size: NA; CDR3 protein: CASSLRGEETQYF; CDR3 DNA: TGTGCCAGCAGCTTGCGGGGGGAGGAGACCCAGTACTTC
V gene: TRBV2; D gene: NA; J gene: TRBJ1-6; clone size: NA; CDR3 protein: CASSDDNSPLHF; CDR3 DNA: TGTGCCAGCAGTGATGATAATTCACCCCTCCACTTT
V gene: TRBV28; D gene: NA; J gene: TRBJ2-2; clone size: NA; CDR3 protein: CASSRLPSAGELFF; CDR3 DNA: TGTGCCAGCAGCCGTCTCCCCTCTGCCGGGGAGCTGTTTTTT